These 25 T cell receptor beta chains originate from one sample sequenced in a study of T cells in Graves' hyperthyroidism and ophthalmopathy. The source material, RNA transcripts, was used to amplify TCR beta CDR3 regions. During a first-round RT-PCR of the TCR CDR3, the HTBI primer set was used. TCRdb processed the multiplex PCR reads anew with MiXCR; each CDR3 protein has one entry. This sample has 150,000 or so distinct CDR3 sequences, with roughly 23% found just once. Sequenced input: blood. The receptors come from a woman aged 45-65 years with Graves' hyperthyroidism that later progressed to Graves' ophthalmopathy.

The rearrangement links TRBV25-1 to TRBJ2-7; D assignment may be TRBD1 or TRBD2 (5 bases each). Trimming took off 5 bases at V and 1 base at J, with 12 bases between the two ends. Germline V gives CDR1 MGHDK, CDR2 SYGVNS. The CDR3 contains 14 residues. CDR3 sequence (DNA): TGTGCCAGCAGTCGGGACGTAGGATCCTACGAGCAGTACTTC. It is translated as CASSRDVGSYEQYF.

V is TRBV28 and J is TRBJ1-2; 7 nucleotides agree with TRBD1. CDR3 length equals 14 residues. After removal of 3 bases from V and 4 bases from J, the junction contained 5 bases not matched to a gene. Germline-derived CDR1 and CDR2 are MDHEN and SYDVKM. CDR3 sequence reads: CASSLGDSFYGYTF. CDR3 bases: TGTGCCAGCAGTTTGGGGGACAGTTTCTATGGCTACACCTTC.

Only a few counts were recorded for this clonotype. A read error may produce the germline difference seen at one junction end. The V gene is TRBV28, the J gene TRBJ1-2; possible D gene TRBD1, 5 bases. This CDR3 has 16 residues. Germline CDR1 MDHEN, CDR2 SYDVKM. CDR3 nucleotides: TGTGCCAGCAATTTAACAGGTTTTGATTTTAACGATGGCTACACCTTC. This encodes CASNLTGFDFNDGYTF.

The chain combines TRBV4-1 with TRBJ1-1; the D gene is possibly TRBD1 (5 bases). This CDR3 comprises 16 residues. V was pared by 0 bases and J by 1 base, with 12 bases between. The V gene's germline CDR1 is MGHRA and CDR2 YSYEKL. The CDR3 here is CASSQDKGGANTEAFF. The CDR3 bases are TGCGCCAGCAGCCAAGATAAAGGAGGGGCGAACACTGAAGCTTTCTTT.

This clonotype was counted many times. The chain links TRBV18 to TRBJ2-3; unclear D gene. V was pared by 4 bases and J by 6 bases, with 8 bases between. The CDR3 totals 12 residues. Germline values: CDR1 KGHSH, CDR2 LQKENI. The DNA for the CDR3 is TGTGCCAGCTCACAGGGCCCTGATACGCAGTATTTT. Amino acid sequence: CASSQGPDTQYF. Full variable domain (outside the CDR3, taken from reference TRBV18 and TRBJ2-3): NAGVMQNPRHLVRRRGQEARLRCSPMKGHSHVYWYRQLPEEGLKFMVYLQKENIIDESGMPKERFSAEFPKEGPSILRIQQVVRGDSAAYFCASSQGPDTQYFGPGTRLTVL.

This clonotype was counted a few times. V usage is TRBV5-1 and J usage is TRBJ1-4; possibly TRBD1 for D (6 bases). The length of the CDR3 is 16 residues. Trimming cost V 2 bases and J 5 bases, with 16 bases left between them. The germline CDR1 and CDR2 sequences are SGHRS and YFSETQ. Here the CDR3 reads CASSFGGQRGNEKLFF. CDR3 in DNA: TGCGCCAGCAGCTTCGGGGGGCAACGGGGAAATGAAAAACTGTTTTTT. The whole variable domain, filled in from reference TRBV5-1 and TRBJ1-4, reads KAGVTQTPRYLIKTRGQQVTLSCSPISGHRSVSWYQQTPGQGLQFLFEYFSETQRNKGNFPGRFSGRQFSNSRSEMNVSTLELGDSALYLCASSFGGQRGNEKLFFGSGTQLSVL.

This rearrangement joins TRBV3-1 to TRBJ2-2; perhaps TRBD2 as D (6 bases). CDR3 size: 16 residues. CDR1 and CDR2 (germline): LGHDT, YNNKEL (reference sequence). V gave up 0 bases and J gave up 6 bases, with 14 bases separating them. The CDR3 protein is CASSQEEGPEPGELFF. The CDR3 bases are TGTGCCAGCAGCCAAGAGGAGGGACCAGAACCCGGGGAGCTGTTTTTT.

V and J are TRBV5-4 and TRBJ2-2; 8 positions match TRBD1. The CDR3 is made up of 18 amino acids. Germline lookup yields CDR1 SGHNT and CDR2 YYREEE (reference sequence). V was pared by 1 base and J by 4 bases, with 12 bases of the junction left unmatched. The CDR3: CASSLSKTGVLGTGELFF. CDR3 nucleotides: TGTGCCAGCAGCTTGTCCAAGACAGGGGTCCTTGGCACCGGGGAGCTGTTTTTT. The whole variable domain, remainder taken from reference TRBV5-4 and TRBJ2-2, is ETGVTQSPTHLIKTRGQQVTLRCSSQSGHNTVSWYQQALGQGPQFIFQYYREEENGRGNFPPRFSGLQFPNYSSELNVNALELDDSALYLCASSLSKTGVLGTGELFFGEGSRLTVL.

This clonotype has a handful of counts. The chain has TRBV6-2 or TRBV6-3 and TRBJ2-1; D unclear. V lost 6 bases and J 9 bases, leaving 12 bases between the germline ends. Germline V gene lookup returns CDR1 MNHEY and CDR2 SVGEGT. This CDR3 spans 12 amino acids. The CDR3 region is CASRPPVGEQFF. The DNA of the CDR3 is TGTGCCAGCAGACCCCCGGTAGGTGAGCAGTTCTTC.

For the CDR3, the DNA is TGTGCCAGCAGGGAACTTGAGGCCGGGGAGCTGTTTTTT. Translating gives CASRELEAGELFF. V and J are TRBV9 and TRBJ2-2; no reliable D call. V lost 5 bases, J lost 6 bases, and 11 bases lay in between. This CDR3 has 13 residues. CDR1 and CDR2 from the germline V gene are SGDLS and YYNGEE.

Many counts were recorded for this clonotype. The CDR3 DNA sequence: TGCGCCAGCAGCTTGGGACAGGGAACAACTGAAGCTTTCTTT. Protein: CASSLGQGTTEAFF. The chain joins TRBV5-1 to TRBJ1-1; 7 nucleotides align to TRBD1. Germline CDR1 SGHRS, CDR2 YFSETQ. Germline trimming cut 0 bases from V and 5 bases from J; bases unmatched to any gene: 4. There are 14 residues in the CDR3.

V usage is TRBV28 and J usage is TRBJ1-1; D not resolved. Trimming shortened V by 10 bases and J by 3 bases, and 12 bases separated the two germline ends. Germline V gene sequence: CDR1 MDHEN, CDR2 SYDVKM. CDR3 length: 12 amino acids. The CDR3 reads CATRSGHTEAFF. The CDR3 DNA reads as TGTGCCACCCGGAGCGGGCACACTGAAGCTTTCTTT.

This chain joins TRBV6-6 and TRBJ2-2; D is unclear. This CDR3 is built from 16 residues. In germline, CDR1 is MNHNY, CDR2 SVGAGI (reference sequence). Deletions cut 0 bases from V and 0 bases from J, with 8 bases between. The CDR3 DNA reads TGTGCCAGCAGTTACTCGAGGACGACGAACACCGGGGAGCTGTTTTTT. Protein product: CASSYSRTTNTGELFF.

This clonotype was recorded at least ten times. CDR3 coding DNA: TGTGCCAGCAGCCCGGTGGGACAGGGTGCTGAAGCTTTCTTT. It specifies CASSPVGQGAEAFF. The chain recombines TRBV6-1 with TRBJ1-1; TRBD1 matches at 9 bases. The length of the CDR3 is 14 residues. The ends lost 6 bases at V and 6 bases at J; junction bases unmatched: 8. CDR1 is MNHNS and CDR2 is SASEGT in the germline V gene.

This clonotype was seen more than once but under ten times. This sequence joins TRBV5-1 and TRBJ2-7, with D maybe TRBD2 (5 bases). Trimming stripped 0 bases from V and 3 bases from J, with 10 bases between. The CDR3 has 14 residues. Germline CDR1 is SGHRS and CDR2 is YFSETQ. CDR3 amino acids: CASSLGVDFYEQYF. The CDR3 DNA sequence: TGCGCCAGCAGCTTGGGGGTGGACTTCTACGAGCAGTACTTC.

On this clonotype itself: A much larger clone lies one base from this, so it may be a read error. This sequence joins TRBV6-1 and TRBJ1-2; D uncertain. The CDR3 is made up of 13 amino acids. Germline loops: CDR1 MNHNS, CDR2 SASEGT. Written as DNA, the CDR3 is TGTGCCAACAGTGAGATCGGGGTCCGTGGCTACACCTTC. This codes for CANSEIGVRGYTF.

This clonotype was detected only a few times. This sequence joins TRBV30 and TRBJ2-7; 14 nucleotides agree with TRBD2. The CDR3 is 18 residues long. The germline CDR1 and CDR2 sequences are GTSNPN and SVGIG (reference sequence). Trimming cost V 1 base and J 6 bases; bases outside gene matches: 14. This chain's CDR3 is CAWSALTGTSGSDGEQYF. CDR3 bases: TGTGCCTGGAGTGCGCTGACCGGGACTAGCGGGAGTGATGGCGAGCAGTACTTC.

The rearrangement joins TRBV19 to TRBJ2-7, with no clear D. Germline V gene sequence: CDR1 LNHDA, CDR2 SQIVND (reference sequence). Trimming took off 3 bases at V and 4 bases at J, with 13 bases between the two ends. This CDR3 spans 14 amino acids. The CDR3 nucleotides read TGTGCCAGTAGTATCCTGGCTTTCCAGTACGAGCAGTACTTC. Encoded protein: CASSILAFQYEQYF.

This sequence joins TRBV19 and TRBJ1-1, with D unresolved. Germline V CDR1 and CDR2: LNHDA, SQIVND (reference sequence). With 7 bases removed from V and 4 bases from J, the gap between germline ends came to 10 bases. The CDR3 covers 12 residues. The CDR3 DNA reads TGTGCCAGTAACCTCCGGGGCACTGAAGCTTTCTTT. It encodes CASNLRGTEAFF.

The rearrangement links TRBV12-3 or TRBV12-4 to TRBJ1-1, with TRBD1 as a possible D gene (6 bases). The CDR3 is 12 amino acids. V lost 6 bases to trimming and J lost 9 bases, with 14 bases between them. The CDR3 spells CASSSGTPKAFF. The DNA of the CDR3 is TGTGCCAGCAGCTCCGGGACACCTAAAGCTTTCTTT.

The V and J genes are TRBV5-5 and TRBJ2-5; possible D gene TRBD1, 5 bases. CDR1 SGHKS and CDR2 YYEKEE come from the germline V gene (reference sequence). CDR3 length: 13 residues. The V end was cut by 0 bases, the J end by 4 bases, with 7 bases between. CDR3 sequence reads: CASSLARAETQYF. In nucleotides, the CDR3 is TGTGCCAGCAGCTTGGCCAGGGCAGAGACCCAGTACTTC. The full variable domain, its missing parts supplied by reference TRBV5-5 and TRBJ2-5, is DAGVTQSPTHLIKTRGQQVTLRCSPISGHKSVSWYQQVLGQGPQFIFQYYEKEERGRGNFPDRFSARQFPNYSSELNVNALLLGDSALYLCASSLARAETQYFGPGTRLLVL.

This clonotype has ten or more counts. The CDR3 reads CASSRAANYGYTF. In DNA, the CDR3 is TGTGCCAGCAGCCGAGCGGCCAACTATGGCTACACCTTC. The J gene is TRBJ1-2, the V gene TRBV12-3 or TRBV12-4; D not resolved. CDR3 length: 13 amino acids. V shed 6 bases and J shed 2 bases, with 10 bases lying between them.

This clonotype was detected ten times or more. This chain's CDR3 is CASSSGEREQFF. The CDR3 DNA sequence: TGTGCCAGCAGTTCGGGTGAGAGAGAGCAGTTCTTC. J is TRBJ2-1 and V is TRBV28; the D is unclear. Trimming shortened V by 4 bases and J by 10 bases, and 11 bases separated the two germline ends. Per the germline V gene, CDR1 is MDHEN and CDR2 is SYDVKM. This CDR3 comprises 12 residues.

This clonotype was detected many times. The chain combines TRBV7-9 with TRBJ1-1; D perhaps matches TRBD1 (6 bases). CDR3 length: 14 amino acids. CDR1 SEHNR and CDR2 FQNEAQ come from the germline V gene (reference sequence). Trimming took 5 bases from V and 1 from J, leaving 11 bases between them. The CDR3 loop is CASSPTGRNTEAFF. CDR3 nucleotide sequence: TGTGCCAGCAGCCCGACAGGAAGGAACACTGAAGCTTTCTTT.

This clonotype was counted only a few times. Possible read error: a much larger clone is one base away. The chain's CDR3 is CASSGTNRTTQYF. The DNA for the CDR3 is TGTGCCAGCAGCGGAACGAATAGAACGACCCAGTACTTC. The rearrangement joins TRBV6-1 to TRBJ2-5, with D unclear. The CDR3 is 13 residues long. Germline V gives CDR1 MNHNS, CDR2 SASEGT. V dropped 6 bases and J dropped 7 bases, with 15 bases sitting between them.